This T cell receptor (beta chain) is from a study of cytomegalovirus exposure and HLA in healthy donors. Profiling relied on immunoSEQ multiplex PCR, and the TCRdb table lists in-frame clones only, not all of them. The sample records 120,000 or so clones, around nine tenths being singletons. This TCR came from a woman younger than 30 in good health and CMV-seronegative. Sequenced input: PBMCs.

For the CDR3, the DNA is TGTGCCAGCAGCCCGGGAAACGTTTACGAGCAGTACTTC. This encodes CASSPGNVYEQYF. This chain links TRBV11-2 with TRBJ2-7; a possible D gene is TRBD2 (5 bases). Germline CDR1 is SGHAT and CDR2 is FQNNGV. CDR3 length equals 13 residues. V lost 5 bases and J lost 4, with 12 bases in between.